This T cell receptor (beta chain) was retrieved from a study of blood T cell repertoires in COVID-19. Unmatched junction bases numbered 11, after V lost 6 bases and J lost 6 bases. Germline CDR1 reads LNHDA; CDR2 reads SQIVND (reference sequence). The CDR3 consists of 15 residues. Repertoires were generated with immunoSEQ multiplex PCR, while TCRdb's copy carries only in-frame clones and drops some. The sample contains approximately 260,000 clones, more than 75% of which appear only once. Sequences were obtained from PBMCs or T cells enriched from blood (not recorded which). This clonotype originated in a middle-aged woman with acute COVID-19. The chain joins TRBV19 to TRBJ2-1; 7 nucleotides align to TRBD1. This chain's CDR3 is CASSHRGQIINEQFF. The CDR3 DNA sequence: TGTGCCAGTAGCCACAGGGGTCAAATCATCAATGAGCAGTTCTTC.